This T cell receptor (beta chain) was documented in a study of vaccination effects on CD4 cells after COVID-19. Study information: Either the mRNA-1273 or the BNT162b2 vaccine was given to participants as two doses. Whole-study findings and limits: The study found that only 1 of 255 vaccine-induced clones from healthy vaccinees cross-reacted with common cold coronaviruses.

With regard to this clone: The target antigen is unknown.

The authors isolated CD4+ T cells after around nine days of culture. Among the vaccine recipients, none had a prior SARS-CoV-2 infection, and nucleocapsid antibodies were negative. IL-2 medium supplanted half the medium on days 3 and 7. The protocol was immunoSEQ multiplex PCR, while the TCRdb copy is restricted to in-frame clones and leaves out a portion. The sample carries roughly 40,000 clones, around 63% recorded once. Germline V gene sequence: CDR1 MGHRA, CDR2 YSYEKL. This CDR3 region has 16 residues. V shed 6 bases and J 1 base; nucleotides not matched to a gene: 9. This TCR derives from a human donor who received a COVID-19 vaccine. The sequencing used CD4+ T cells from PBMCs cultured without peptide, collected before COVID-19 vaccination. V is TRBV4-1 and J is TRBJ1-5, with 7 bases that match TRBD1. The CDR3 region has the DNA TGCGCCAGCAGTCGTATCGCGGGACAGAGCAATCAGCCCCAGCATTTT. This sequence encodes CASSRIAGQSNQPQHF.